This entry lists 26 T cell receptor beta chains sequenced from one sample in a study of response to subunit inactivated influenza vaccine (dated by TCRdb to 2016 to 2018). The method behind the library was RT-PCR. The sequencing machine was an Illumina HiSeq 2500. TCRdb reanalyzed the raw reads on its own, using fastp at Q25 for trimming and MiXCR for clone calling, and kept in-frame beta chains. A single entry per CDR3 protein holds the most common genes and DNA from its merged rows. This sample has about 530,000 distinct CDR3 sequences in its table, and approximately 12% of those were observed once. The leading ten clones occupy around 14% of the sample. In the paper's terms, the time point label means: approximately 40 days after influenza vaccine administration. The material sequenced was PBMCs from blood, taken about 40 days after vaccination. Source of these receptors: a man aged 50 to 59 who received an inactivated influenza vaccine. Donor details come from another sample of the same person, matched by shared clones.

This clonotype was observed many times. The chain carries TRBV6-5 and TRBJ2-7; either TRBD1 or TRBD2 may fit D (6 bases each). This CDR3 contains 15 residues. Germline assignment: CDR1 MNHEY and CDR2 SVGAGI. V lost 2 bases and J 2 bases, leaving 13 bases between the germline ends. For the CDR3, the DNA is TGTGCCAGCAGTTACGGGGGGCGCATTACCTACGAGCAGTACTTC. Its translation is CASSYGGRITYEQYF.

This rearrangement joins TRBV7-9 to TRBJ1-6; D call uncertain. The CDR3 sequence is 16 residues long. The V and J ends lost 0 bases and 5 bases respectively, with 11 bases between them. The germline V gene has CDR1 SEHNR and CDR2 FQNEAQ (reference sequence). The DNA of the CDR3 is TGTGCCAGCAGCTTAGCAGGCCCCATCGATAATTCACCCCTCCACTTT. Protein product: CASSLAGPIDNSPLHF.

This clonotype was picked up many times. The chain uses TRBV7-2 and TRBJ2-3, with 10 bases lining up with TRBD2. V shed 6 bases and J 0 bases; nucleotides not matched to a gene: 6. This CDR3 has 16 residues. Germline CDR1 reads SGHTA; CDR2 reads FQGNSA. CDR3 coding DNA: TGTGCCAGCAGACCACCGGGACTAGCGAGCACAGATACGCAGTATTTT. It yields the protein CASRPPGLASTDTQYF. Filled out from reference TRBV7-2 and TRBJ2-3, the complete variable domain reads GAGVSQSPSNKVTEKGKDVELRCDPISGHTALYWYRQSLGQGLEFLIYFQGNSAPDKSGLPSDRFSAERTGGSVSTLTIQRTQQEDSAVYLCASRPPGLASTDTQYFGPGTRLTVL.

CDR3 in DNA: TGCAGTGCTAGTGGGACCCATTCCTACGAGCAGTACTTC. Its translation: CSASGTHSYEQYF. The chain couples TRBV20-1 to TRBJ2-7; D is perhaps TRBD1 or TRBD2 (5 bases each). In germline, CDR1 is DFQATT, CDR2 SNEGSKA (reference sequence). The CDR3 has 13 amino acids. V was pared by 3 bases and J by 1 base, with 10 bases between.

The V and J genes are TRBV10-1 and TRBJ2-1; D unresolved. Trimming shortened V by 7 bases and J by 3 bases, and 16 bases separated the two germline ends. Germline assignment: CDR1 WNHNN and CDR2 SYGVQD (reference sequence). The CDR3 covers 15 residues. The CDR3 sequence: CASIGVWADYNEQFF. The CDR3 DNA reads TGCGCCAGCATTGGAGTGTGGGCAGACTACAATGAGCAGTTCTTC.

This clonotype was observed many times. V gene TRBV7-2 combines with J gene TRBJ1-2; tentative D call: TRBD1 (5 bases). The V and J ends lost 5 bases and 6 bases respectively, with 16 bases between them. The CDR3 has 14 residues. CDR1 and CDR2 (germline): SGHTA, FQGNSA. Here the CDR3 reads CASSLRQRRDGYTF. Written as DNA, the CDR3 is TGTGCCAGCAGCCTGCGACAGAGAAGGGATGGCTACACCTTC.

This clonotype came up many times. The chain uses TRBV29-1 and TRBJ2-5; D may correspond to TRBD1 or TRBD2 (5 bases each). This CDR3 has 13 amino acids. The germline CDR1 and CDR2 sequences are SQVTM and ANQGSEA. V shed 2 bases and J shed 1 base, with 8 bases lying between them. The CDR3 loop is CSVEFGGQETQYF. The CDR3 DNA reads as TGCAGCGTTGAATTTGGGGGCCAAGAGACCCAGTACTTC.

This clonotype came up many times. The rearrangement joins TRBV5-1 to TRBJ2-7; 7 bases agree with TRBD1. Trimming took 7 bases from V and 1 from J; bases not matched to a gene: 11. Germline V gives CDR1 SGHRS, CDR2 YFSETQ. The CDR3 contains 15 residues. The CDR3 reads CASRASTGTSYEQYF. CDR3 nucleotides: TGCGCCAGCCGAGCCTCGACAGGGACATCCTACGAGCAGTACTTC. Filled out from reference TRBV5-1 and TRBJ2-7, the complete variable domain reads KAGVTQTPRYLIKTRGQQVTLSCSPISGHRSVSWYQQTPGQGLQFLFEYFSETQRNKGNFPGRFSGRQFSNSRSEMNVSTLELGDSALYLCASRASTGTSYEQYFGPGTRLTVT.

The DNA of the CDR3 is TGCGCCAGCAGCCAACTTCTGCTTAGCCAAGAGACCCAGTACTTC. This codes for CASSQLLLSQETQYF. The rearrangement links TRBV4-1 to TRBJ2-5; D call uncertain. Germline V gene data show CDR1 as MGHRA and CDR2 as YSYEKL. The CDR3 loop spans 15 amino acids. Trimming took off 2 bases at V and 1 base at J, with 11 bases between the two ends.

The table lists this clonotype with a few counts. J is TRBJ2-1 and V is TRBV25-1, with 9 bases fitting TRBD2. The CDR3 contains 16 residues. With 1 base clipped from V and 2 bases from J, the junction kept 3 bases outside the gene matches. Germline V gene lookup returns CDR1 MGHDK and CDR2 SYGVNS. CDR3 sequence reads: CASSEFAGGPYNEQFF. In DNA form, the CDR3 reads TGTGCCAGCAGTGAATTTGCGGGGGGGCCCTACAATGAGCAGTTCTTC.

The CDR3 is CASSDHYTYEQYF. CDR3 nucleotide sequence: TGTGCCAGCAGTGATCACTACACCTACGAGCAGTACTTC. This chain links TRBV6-1 with TRBJ2-7; no reliable D call. Trimming pared 3 bases from V and 2 bases from J, leaving 8 bases between. The V gene's germline CDR1 is MNHNS and CDR2 SASEGT. The CDR3 spans 13 residues.

This clonotype has more than one count but fewer than ten. This sequence joins TRBV10-3 and TRBJ2-7, with 10 bases matching TRBD1. Germline V gene lookup returns CDR1 ENHRY and CDR2 SYGVKD. V gave up 3 bases and J gave up 3 bases; unmatched junction bases: 5. The CDR3 is made up of 15 amino acids. CDR3 region: CAISDGDRGYYEQYF. CDR3 coding DNA: TGTGCCATCAGTGACGGGGACAGGGGCTACTACGAGCAGTACTTC.

CDR3 amino acids: CASTHRVITGELFF. DNA of the CDR3: TGCGCCAGCACCCACAGGGTCATTACCGGGGAGCTGTTTTTT. The rearrangement links TRBV10-2 to TRBJ2-2, with a tentative D call TRBD1 (6 bases). The V end lost 7 bases, the J end lost 5 bases, and 14 bases lay between the germline ends. CDR3 size: 14 residues. Germline V gives CDR1 WSHSY, CDR2 SAAADI.

CDR3 in amino acids: CASSHETGVGELFF. In DNA form, the CDR3 reads TGCGCCAGCAGCCATGAGACAGGGGTGGGGGAGCTGTTTTTT. V usage is TRBV4-1 and J usage is TRBJ2-2, with 8 bases fitting TRBD1. This CDR3 comprises 14 residues. Germline V gene data show CDR1 as MGHRA and CDR2 as YSYEKL. V was pared by 3 bases and J by 8 bases, with 5 bases of the junction left unmatched.

This clonotype has more than one count but fewer than ten. CDR3 residues: CAISELSSGSINEQFF. The CDR3 DNA reads as TGTGCCATCAGTGAGTTGTCTAGCGGGAGTATAAATGAGCAGTTCTTC. V is TRBV10-3 and J is TRBJ2-1; 10 nucleotides align to TRBD2. The CDR3 runs to 16 residues. CDR1 is ENHRY and CDR2 is SYGVKD in the germline V gene. Trimming cost V 1 base and J 7 bases; bases outside gene matches: 7.

This clonotype was detected only a few times. The chain recombines TRBV12-3 or TRBV12-4 with TRBJ2-1, with 8 bases that match TRBD2. V gave up 9 bases and J gave up 7 bases; unmatched junction bases: 11. This CDR3 comprises 14 residues. The CDR3 bases are TGTGCCAGTATCGGTCCCGGGACTAGGAATGAGCAGTTCTTC. Its translation: CASIGPGTRNEQFF.

This clonotype turned up a few times. The chain couples TRBV10-3 to TRBJ2-2; D is possibly TRBD1 (7 bases). The CDR3 runs to 13 residues. The V and J ends lost 8 bases and 4 bases respectively, with 11 bases between them. Per the germline V gene, CDR1 is ENHRY and CDR2 is SYGVKD. In nucleotides, the CDR3 is TGTGCCATCGACCAGGGGGGCACCGGGGAGCTGTTTTTT. Encoded protein: CAIDQGGTGELFF.

The chain couples TRBV20-1 to TRBJ1-5; 9 bases match TRBD1. Germline V CDR1 and CDR2: DFQATT, SNEGSKA (reference sequence). The CDR3 is made up of 15 amino acids. V was pared by 4 bases and J by 0 bases, with 4 bases of the junction left unmatched. CDR3 in DNA: TGCAGTGCTACGGACAGGGGAAATAGCAATCAGCCCCAGCATTTT. It is translated as CSATDRGNSNQPQHF.

A few counts support this clonotype. This chain joins TRBV10-3 and TRBJ1-6; maybe TRBD1 (6 bases). Germline V CDR1 and CDR2: ENHRY, SYGVKD. The CDR3 extends over 14 amino acids. V lost 7 bases and J lost 7, with 14 bases in between. The CDR3 loop is CAINPGTGNSPLHF. CDR3 in DNA: TGTGCCATCAATCCGGGAACAGGGAATTCACCCCTCCACTTT.

This clonotype showed up just a few times. J is TRBJ2-5 and V is TRBV5-1; no definite D call. The germline gives CDR1 SGHRS, CDR2 YFSETQ. The length of the CDR3 is 13 residues. The V and J ends lost 0 bases and 5 bases respectively, with 8 bases between them. Written as DNA, the CDR3 is TGCGCCAGCAGCTTGGAATACGCGGAGACCCAGTACTTC. Translating gives CASSLEYAETQYF.

This clonotype was counted between two and nine times. V usage is TRBV4-2 and J usage is TRBJ2-7; D not certain. Looked up from germline, CDR1 is LGHNA and CDR2 is YNFKEQ. V was trimmed by 1 base and J by 1 base, leaving 20 bases between them. The CDR3 is 18 residues long. CDR3 region: CASSQVWIRVASSYEQYF. As DNA, the CDR3 is TGTGCCAGCAGCCAAGTCTGGATAAGGGTAGCATCGTCCTACGAGCAGTACTTC.

In nucleotides, the CDR3 is TGCGCCAGCAGCTTGGACGGGGGATGGGACATTCAGTACTTC. Protein: CASSLDGGWDIQYF. This sequence joins TRBV5-1 and TRBJ2-4; D might be TRBD2 (6 bases). The CDR3 extends over 14 amino acids. CDR1 and CDR2 from the germline V gene are SGHRS and YFSETQ. Deletions cut 0 bases from V and 8 bases from J, with 12 bases between.

This clonotype was recorded a few times. This chain joins TRBV7-9 and TRBJ2-1; TRBD2 matches 8 bases. The ends lost 3 bases at V and 6 bases at J; junction bases unmatched: 7. In germline, CDR1 is SEHNR, CDR2 FQNEAQ (reference sequence). This CDR3 has 15 residues. The CDR3 sequence: CASSFLSGSGNEQFF. CDR3 bases: TGTGCCAGCAGCTTTCTCAGCGGGAGTGGCAATGAGCAGTTCTTC.

The chain uses TRBV7-6 and TRBJ2-4, with a weak D call TRBD1 (6 bases). The V end lost 5 bases, the J end lost 3 bases, and 17 bases lay between the germline ends. Germline V gives CDR1 SGHVS, CDR2 FNYEAQ. The CDR3 length is 16 residues. CDR3 region: CASSPRTGYGKNIQYF. The CDR3 bases are TGTGCCAGCAGCCCGCGAACAGGGTATGGCAAAAACATTCAGTACTTC. The whole variable domain, filled in from reference TRBV7-6 and TRBJ2-4, reads GAGVSQSPRYKVTKRGQDVALRCDPISGHVSLYWYRQALGQGPEFLTYFNYEAQQDKSGLPNDRFSAERPEGSISTLTIQRTEQRDSAMYRCASSPRTGYGKNIQYFGAGTRLSVL.

This clonotype appeared a few times. The rearrangement uses TRBV12-3 or TRBV12-4 and TRBJ1-3; D not certain. The CDR3 has 14 amino acids. V was trimmed by 2 bases and J by 9 bases, leaving 14 bases between them. In DNA form, the CDR3 reads TGTGCCAGCAGTTTAATTGGGCCCTGGGGCACCATATATTTT. It codes for CASSLIGPWGTIYF.

As DNA, the CDR3 is TGTGCCAGCAGCCCATCTGCTAGCGGGGCGCAAGAGACCCAGTACTTC. It is translated as CASSPSASGAQETQYF. V gene TRBV11-2 combines with J gene TRBJ2-5; 9 positions match TRBD2. The CDR3 has 16 residues. Germline V gene lookup returns CDR1 SGHAT and CDR2 FQNNGV. Losses at the gene ends were 5 bases for V and 2 bases for J; bases not matched to a gene: 9.